This entry lists 19 T cell receptor beta chains sequenced from one sample in a study of beta chain features in type 1 diabetes (dated by TCRdb to about 2018). What the work shows at the level of the full study, not this receptor alone: Type 1 diabetes patients showed a moderate but significant shortening of TCRB CDR3 length in all four CD4+ subsets.

For these receptors, no antigen is known. Receptors were amplified or captured by the immunoSEQ multiplex PCR assay. The entire amount of isolated RNA was reverse transcribed using the High Capacity cDNA Reverse Transcription Kit, so the sequenced TCRB transcripts were expressed ones. In its TCRdb copy, this immuneACCESS table keeps in-frame sequences only and misses some clones. Where compared with another copy, unresolved V genes explain less than half of these, and the others have no known cause. The sample records hundreds of thousands of clones, around 15% of which are singletons. The ten most abundant clones make up 0.03% to 0.045% of the sample. Sequencing was carried out using naive CD4+ T cells from blood. Read against the paper, the sample's cell subset or site label means: true naive CD4+ T cells. Receptors were obtained from a man between 18 and 29 years old with type 1 diabetes.

This clone came up a few times. This rearrangement joins TRBV29-1 to TRBJ2-7; TRBD2 matches 13 bases. Germline lookup yields CDR1 SQVTM and CDR2 ANQGSEA. Trimming at V came to 0 bases and at J to 4 bases, leaving 3 bases not matched to a gene. The CDR3 consists of 15 residues. This CDR3 is CSVEDTSGGAYEQYF. The CDR3 bases are TGCAGCGTTGAAGATACTAGCGGGGGGGCGTACGAGCAGTACTTC.

This clone has more than one count but fewer than ten. V gene TRBV10-3 combines with J gene TRBJ2-7; D gene uncertain. Per germline, CDR1 ENHRY and CDR2 SYGVKD. V was shortened by 3 bases and J by 4 bases, with 13 bases between the two germline ends. CDR3 length: 14 amino acids. The CDR3 protein is CAISDHQGQYEQYF. For the CDR3, the DNA is TGTGCCATCAGTGATCACCAAGGGCAATACGAGCAGTACTTC.

J is TRBJ1-1 and V is TRBV29-1; TRBD1 matches 10 bases. The germline V gene encodes CDR1 SQVTM and CDR2 ANQGSEA. V shed 4 bases and J 0 bases; nucleotides not matched to a gene: 8. The length of the CDR3 is 16 residues. CDR3 in DNA: TGCAGCGTTGGTCTAGGGGGACAGGGGATGAACACTGAAGCTTTCTTT. Protein product: CSVGLGGQGMNTEAFF. Variable domain in full (rest from reference TRBV29-1 and TRBJ1-1): SAVISQKPSRDICQRGTSLTIQCQVDSQVTMMFWYRQQPGQSLTLIATANQGSEATYESGFVIDKFPISRPNLTFSTLTVSNMSPEDSSIYLCSVGLGGQGMNTEAFFGQGTRLTVV.

The J gene is TRBJ1-2, the V gene TRBV5-1, with 9 bases fitting TRBD1. CDR1 is SGHRS and CDR2 is YFSETQ in the germline V gene. J lost 8 bases, V lost 4 bases, and 6 bases had no gene match. The CDR3 is 13 residues long. The CDR3 loop reads CASSVGQGEGYTF. The CDR3 DNA is TGCGCCAGCAGCGTGGGACAGGGTGAGGGCTACACCTTC.

This clone was counted only a few times. This chain uses TRBV28 with TRBJ2-4; D not resolved. V dropped 7 bases and J dropped 0 bases, with 19 bases sitting between them. The CDR3 is 17 residues long. Germline CDR1 MDHEN, CDR2 SYDVKM. The CDR3 loop is CASTTVFVDLAKNIQYF. The CDR3 DNA sequence: TGTGCCAGCACTACTGTCTTCGTAGATTTAGCCAAAAACATTCAGTACTTC.

This clone was counted only a few times. CDR3 amino acids: CAWSLVSNYGYTF. In DNA form, the CDR3 reads TGTGCCTGGAGTCTGGTTTCTAACTATGGCTACACCTTC. V usage is TRBV30 and J usage is TRBJ1-2; the D is unclear. CDR3 length: 13 amino acids. V lost 2 bases and J lost 0, with 7 bases in between. In germline, CDR1 is GTSNPN, CDR2 SVGIG (reference sequence).

The V gene is TRBV6-5, the J gene TRBJ2-7; D possibly corresponds to TRBD1 (5 bases). The CDR3 spans 15 residues. The V and J ends lost 0 bases and 2 bases respectively, with 11 bases between them. CDR1 is MNHEY and CDR2 is SVGAGI in the germline V gene. The CDR3 bases are TGTGCCAGCAGTTACTCGATTCAGGGCCCCTACGAGCAGTACTTC. Amino acids: CASSYSIQGPYEQYF.

This clone was counted between two and nine times. The chain joins TRBV19 to TRBJ2-5, with a tentative D call TRBD2 (5 bases). CDR1 and CDR2 from the germline V gene are LNHDA and SQIVND (reference sequence). Deletions cut 0 bases from V and 5 bases from J, with 10 bases between. The length of the CDR3 is 14 residues. The CDR3 region has the DNA TGTGCCAGTAGTATAGATAGTGGCGGGGAGACCCAGTACTTC. Protein sequence: CASSIDSGGETQYF.

This clone was counted between two and nine times. This chain joins TRBV30 and TRBJ1-1; D gene unclear. Trimming shortened V by 2 bases and J by 4 bases, and 8 bases separated the two germline ends. There are 12 residues in the CDR3. Per germline, CDR1 GTSNPN and CDR2 SVGIG (reference sequence). CDR3 loop: CAWSPLTTEAFF. CDR3 sequence (DNA): TGTGCCTGGAGTCCCCTTACCACTGAAGCTTTCTTT.

The V and J genes are TRBV7-2 and TRBJ1-2; tentative D call: TRBD1 (5 bases). Trimming cost V 0 bases and J 5 bases, with 13 bases left between them. There are 15 residues in the CDR3. CDR1 is SGHTA, CDR2 FQGNSA, per germline. The CDR3 protein is CASSLAWQGKYGYTF. CDR3 nucleotide sequence: TGTGCCAGCAGCTTAGCCTGGCAGGGAAAGTATGGCTACACCTTC.

This clone has more than one count but fewer than ten. The J gene is TRBJ2-1, the V gene TRBV30; TRBD2 is a possible D gene (5 bases). Germline CDR1 is GTSNPN and CDR2 is SVGIG (reference sequence). The CDR3 is made up of 12 amino acids. The germline V and J ends were trimmed by 5 bases and 9 bases, with 14 bases remaining between them. For the CDR3, the DNA is TGTGCCTGGGTCCCCAAAGGGAGTGAGCAGTTCTTC. Translating gives CAWVPKGSEQFF.

This clone came up a few times. Distinct nucleotide sequences in the sample also encode this CDR3. The chain recombines TRBV18 with TRBJ2-7; 9 bases are a match to TRBD1. The CDR3 consists of 15 residues. Looked up from germline, CDR1 is KGHSH and CDR2 is LQKENI. The trim removed 0 bases at V and 4 bases at J, leaving 4 bases unmatched. The CDR3 nucleotides read TGTGCCAGCTCACCACCGGGACAGGGATCTTACGAGCAGTACTTC. It yields the protein CASSPPGQGSYEQYF. Based on the CDR3 plus reference TRBV18 and TRBJ2-7, the full variable domain is NAGVMQNPRHLVRRRGQEARLRCSPMKGHSHVYWYRQLPEEGLKFMVYLQKENIIDESGMPKERFSAEFPKEGPSILRIQQVVRGDSAAYFCASSPPGQGSYEQYFGPGTRLTVT.

This clone was seen a few times. V and J are TRBV4-1 and TRBJ2-1, with TRBD2 matching 9 bases. Trimming cost V 3 bases and J 5 bases; bases outside gene matches: 11. The CDR3 totals 17 residues. Germline V gives CDR1 MGHRA, CDR2 YSYEKL. For the CDR3, the DNA is TGCGCCAGCAGCCAGCTAGGGACTAGCAGTAATAACAATGAGCAGTTCTTC. Its translation: CASSQLGTSSNNNEQFF.

The chain is built from TRBV19 and TRBJ2-2; tentatively, D is TRBD2 (6 bases). The ends were cut back, 5 bases at V and 4 bases at J, with 17 bases in the middle. The CDR3 sequence is 16 residues long. Germline V gene sequence: CDR1 LNHDA, CDR2 SQIVND (reference sequence). CDR3 nucleotides: TGTGCCAGTAGTGGAAGACTAGACCAACGCACCGGGGAGCTGTTTTTT. It specifies CASSGRLDQRTGELFF.

This clone was recorded a few times. The V and J genes are TRBV9 and TRBJ1-3; D may be TRBD1 (6 bases). This CDR3 is built from 14 residues. Looked up from germline, CDR1 is SGDLS and CDR2 is YYNGEE. Trimming pared 6 bases from V and 0 bases from J, leaving 10 bases between. Written as DNA, the CDR3 is TGTGCCAGCAAGACAGGAAACTCTGGAAACACCATATATTTT. This translates into CASKTGNSGNTIYF. Drawing the rest from reference TRBV9 and TRBJ1-3, the complete variable domain is DSGVTQTPKHLITATGQRVTLRCSPRSGDLSVYWYQQSLDQGLQFLIQYYNGEERAKGNILERFSAQQFPDLHSELNLSSLELGDSALYFCASKTGNSGNTIYFGEGSWLTVV.

V gene TRBV4-2 combines with J gene TRBJ2-3; 11 bases are a match to TRBD2. The V and J ends lost 1 base and 0 bases, in that order; junction bases with no gene match: 9. Germline V gives CDR1 LGHNA, CDR2 YNFKEQ. The CDR3 is made up of 19 amino acids. The CDR3 loop is CASSQAPLLAGVSTDTQYF. The CDR3 coding sequence is TGTGCCAGCAGCCAAGCCCCCCTACTAGCGGGGGTTAGCACAGATACGCAGTATTTT.

In its sample, this clone was seen a few times. The V call is TRBV30, the J call TRBJ2-7, with a tentative D call TRBD1 (6 bases). Germline CDR1 GTSNPN, CDR2 SVGIG (reference sequence). The length of the CDR3 is 13 residues. Trimming took 3 bases from V and 4 from J, leaving 13 bases between them. DNA of the CDR3: TGTGCCTGGAGACAGGGTACCGTTTACGAGCAGTACTTC. This encodes CAWRQGTVYEQYF.

The rearrangement uses TRBV20-1 and TRBJ1-2, with D unresolved. Germline loops: CDR1 DFQATT, CDR2 SNEGSKA (reference sequence). V was cut by 3 bases and J by 6 bases, with 5 bases left in between. CDR3 length: 10 residues. The CDR3 bases are TGCAGTGCTAGGATGGATGGCTACACCTTC. This translates into CSARMDGYTF.

This clone turned up a few times. The rearrangement joins TRBV30 to TRBJ2-2; tentative D call: TRBD2 (5 bases). The CDR3 has 15 residues. Deletions cut 0 bases from V and 6 bases from J, with 14 bases between. Germline V CDR1 and CDR2: GTSNPN, SVGIG (reference sequence). CDR3 coding DNA: TGTGCCTGGAGTGTAAGCGGCACTCAGTCCGGGGAGCTGTTTTTT. Protein product: CAWSVSGTQSGELFF.